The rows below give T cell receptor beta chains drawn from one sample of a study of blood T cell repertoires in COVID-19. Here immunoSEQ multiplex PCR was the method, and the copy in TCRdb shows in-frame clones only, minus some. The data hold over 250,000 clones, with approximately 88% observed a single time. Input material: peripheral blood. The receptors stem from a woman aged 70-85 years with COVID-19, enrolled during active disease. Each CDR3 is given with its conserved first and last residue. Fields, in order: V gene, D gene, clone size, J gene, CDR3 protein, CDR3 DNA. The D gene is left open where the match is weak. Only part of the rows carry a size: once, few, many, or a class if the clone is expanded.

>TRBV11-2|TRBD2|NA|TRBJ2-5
CASSLGSSGSRETQYF
TGTGCCAGCAGCTTAGGGTCTAGCGGGAGCCGAGAGACCCAGTACTTC
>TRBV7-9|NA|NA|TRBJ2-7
CASSPRWESSYEQYF
TGTGCCAGCAGCCCGAGGTGGGAGAGCTCCTACGAGCAGTACTTC
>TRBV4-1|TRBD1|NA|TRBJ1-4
CASSQVGQGNEKLFF
TGCGCCAGCAGCCAAGTCGGACAGGGGAATGAAAAACTGTTTTTT
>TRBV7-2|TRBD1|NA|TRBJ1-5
CASSSGQGDQPQHF
TGTGCCAGCAGCTCCGGACAGGGCGATCAGCCCCAGCATTTT
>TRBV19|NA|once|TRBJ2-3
CASSVRREAGNTDTQYF
TGTGCCAGTAGTGTCCGCAGGGAAGCGGGTAACACAGATACGCAGTATTTT
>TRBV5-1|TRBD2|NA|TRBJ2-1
CASSPTSGSAEQFF
TGCGCCAGCAGCCCGACTAGCGGGAGTGCTGAGCAGTTCTTC
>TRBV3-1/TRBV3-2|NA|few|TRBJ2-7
CASSPGWGVEQYF
TGTGCCAGCAGCCCCGGATGGGGGGTCGAGCAGTACTTC
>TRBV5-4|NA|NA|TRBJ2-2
CASSRGTPANTGELFF
TGTGCCAGCAGCCGCGGGACTCCTGCGAACACCGGGGAGCTGTTTTTT
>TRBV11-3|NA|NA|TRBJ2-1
CASSFTRISNEQFF
TGTGCCAGCAGCTTTACTAGGATCTCCAATGAGCAGTTCTTC
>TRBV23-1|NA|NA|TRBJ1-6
CASSRGHKMPSPLHF
TGCGCCAGCAGTCGGGGGCACAAAATGCCATCACCCCTCCACTTT
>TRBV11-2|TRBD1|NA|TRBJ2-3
CASSRTGDGTDTQYF
TGTGCCAGCAGCCGCACAGGGGACGGCACAGATACGCAGTATTTT
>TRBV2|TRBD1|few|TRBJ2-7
CASSEVQGALEQYF
TGTGCCAGCAGTGAAGTACAGGGGGCTCTCGAGCAGTACTTC
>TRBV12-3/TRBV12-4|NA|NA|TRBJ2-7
CASSFLYEQYF
TGTGCCAGCAGTTTCCTCTACGAGCAGTACTTC
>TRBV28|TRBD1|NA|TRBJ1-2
CASSIRDRSYGYTF
TGTGCCAGCAGTATCCGGGACAGGTCATATGGCTACACCTTC
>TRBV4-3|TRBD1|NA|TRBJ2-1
CASSQKVNRGVDEQFF
TGCGCCAGCAGCCAAAAAGTAAACAGGGGCGTGGATGAGCAGTTCTTC
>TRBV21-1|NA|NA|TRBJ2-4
CASSPRAGRLAKNIQYF
TGTGCCAGCAGCCCCCGGGCAGGGAGGTTAGCCAAAAACATTCAGTACTTC
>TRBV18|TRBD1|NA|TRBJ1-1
CASSPPGQGVTEAFF
TGTGCCAGCTCACCACCGGGGCAGGGGGTAACTGAAGCTTTCTTT
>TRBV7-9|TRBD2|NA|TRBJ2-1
CASTNLLAEEHNEQFF
TGTGCCAGCACCAACCTACTAGCGGAGGAACACAATGAGCAGTTCTTC
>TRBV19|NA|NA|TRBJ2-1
CASSIAGTPHNEQFF
TGTGCCAGTAGTATAGCGGGGACACCACACAATGAGCAGTTCTTC
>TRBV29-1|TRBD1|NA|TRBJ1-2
CSVDIPDRGYGYTF
TGCAGCGTTGACATCCCGGACAGGGGTTATGGCTACACCTTC
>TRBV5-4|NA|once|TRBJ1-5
CASSLGGDNQPQHF
TGTGCCAGCAGCTTGGGAGGCGACAATCAGCCCCAGCATTTT
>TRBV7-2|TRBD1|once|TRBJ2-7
CASSSVRDRQYF
TGTGCCAGCAGCTCAGTCCGGGACAGGCAGTACTTC
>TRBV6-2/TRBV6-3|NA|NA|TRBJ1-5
CASSYSFNLVGSNQPQHF
TGTGCCAGCAGTTACTCCTTCAACCTAGTCGGGAGCAATCAGCCCCAGCATTTT